The rows below give T cell receptor beta chains drawn from one sample of a study of molecular identifiers for immune sequencing clone quantification. TCRdb fed the PCR reads into MiXCR, producing one record per CDR3 protein. The sample has about 510,000 distinct CDR3 sequences, roughly 25% seen once. The sequenced sample consisted of naive CD8+ T cells from blood, with Jurkat cell RNA spiked in. These receptor sequences come from a human donor in good health. Some libraries in this study had Jurkat cell RNA spiked in. Both conserved end residues are part of each CDR3. D genes are given only for firm matches. Part of the rows lack a size; the others show once, few, many or a class for expanded clones.

clone size	V gene	J gene	D gene	CDR3 DNA	CDR3 protein
.	TRBV7-6	TRBJ2-3	TRBD2	TGTGCCAGCAGCCCCCGGGGGGGGGGTGGTACGCAGTATTTT	CASSPRGGGGTQYF
many	TRBV20-1	TRBJ2-7	TRBD1	TGCAGTGCTTATGCCGGGACAGGGGGCTACGAGCAGTACTTC	CSAYAGTGGYEQYF
many	TRBV2	TRBJ1-2	.	TGTGCCAGCAGTGAAAACGGAAAAGCTAACTATGGCTACACCTTC	CASSENGKANYGYTF
many	TRBV15	TRBJ2-7	TRBD1	TGTGCCACCAGCAGAGGACATACAGGGGTGCCCTCCTACGAGCAGTACTTC	CATSRGHTGVPSYEQYF
many	TRBV20-1	TRBJ2-1	.	TGCAGTGCTAGGGACGAGAACGGTGAGCAGTTCTTC	CSARDENGEQFF
many	TRBV7-2	TRBJ2-3	.	TGTGCCAGCAGCTCCCCCGACACCAATTATTACACAGATACGCAGTATTTT	CASSSPDTNYYTDTQYF
.	TRBV19	TRBJ2-5	.	TGTGCCAGTAGTGAACAGGGTCCGGAGACCCAGTACTTC	CASSEQGPETQYF
few	TRBV4-3	TRBJ1-5	.	TGCGCCAGCGCCCAAGAACACCAGGGCGGCAATCAGCCCCAGCATTTT	CASAQEHQGGNQPQHF
.	TRBV4-1	TRBJ2-7	.	TGCGCCAGCAGCCAAGGCCACAGGGACTACGAGCAGTACTTC	CASSQGHRDYEQYF
.	TRBV5-1	TRBJ2-7	TRBD1	TGCGCCAGCAGCTTGTATACAGGGGGCGACGAGCAGTACTTC	CASSLYTGGDEQYF
few	TRBV4-1	TRBJ1-4	.	TGCGCCAGCAGCTTCGAACTAACTAATGAAAAACTGTTTTTT	CASSFELTNEKLFF
few	TRBV7-2	TRBJ2-7	TRBD2	TGTGCCAGCAGTAAACCGGGACTAGCGGAATACGAGCAGTACTTC	CASSKPGLAEYEQYF
.	TRBV14	TRBJ2-7	.	TGTGCCAGCAGCCATACCAGGGACGGCCACGAGCAGTACTTC	CASSHTRDGHEQYF
few	TRBV12-3/TRBV12-4	TRBJ2-1	.	TGTGCCAGCAGTTTAAAGCCGTCCTCCTACAATGAGCAGTTCTTC	CASSLKPSSYNEQFF
few	TRBV30	TRBJ2-6	.	TGTGCCTGGAGGACCCCCCTGGGGGCCAACGTCCTGACTTTC	CAWRTPLGANVLTF